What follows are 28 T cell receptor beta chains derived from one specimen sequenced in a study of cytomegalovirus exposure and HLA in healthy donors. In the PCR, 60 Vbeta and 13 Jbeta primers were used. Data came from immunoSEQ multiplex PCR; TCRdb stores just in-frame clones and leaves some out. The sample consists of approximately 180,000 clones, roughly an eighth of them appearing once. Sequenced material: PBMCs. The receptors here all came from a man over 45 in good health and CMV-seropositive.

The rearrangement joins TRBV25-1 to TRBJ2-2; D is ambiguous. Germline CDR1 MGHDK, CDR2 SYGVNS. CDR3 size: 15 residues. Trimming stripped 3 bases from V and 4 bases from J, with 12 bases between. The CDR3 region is CASSERSGPTGELFF. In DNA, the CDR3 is TGTGCCAGCAGTGAGAGATCGGGTCCCACCGGGGAGCTGTTTTTT.

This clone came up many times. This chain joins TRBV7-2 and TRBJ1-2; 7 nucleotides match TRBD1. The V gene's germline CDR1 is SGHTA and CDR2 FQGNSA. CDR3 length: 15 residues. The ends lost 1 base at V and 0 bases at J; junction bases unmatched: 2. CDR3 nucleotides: TGTGCCAGCAGCTTAGGGACAGGTGCTAACTATGGCTACACCTTC. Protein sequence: CASSLGTGANYGYTF.

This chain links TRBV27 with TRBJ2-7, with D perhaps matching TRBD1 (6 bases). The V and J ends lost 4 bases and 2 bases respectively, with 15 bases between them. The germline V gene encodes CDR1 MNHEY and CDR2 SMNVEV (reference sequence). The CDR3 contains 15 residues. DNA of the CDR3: TGTGCCAGCAGTTCGAATCTAGGGGGTGCCTACGAGCAGTACTTC. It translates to CASSSNLGGAYEQYF.

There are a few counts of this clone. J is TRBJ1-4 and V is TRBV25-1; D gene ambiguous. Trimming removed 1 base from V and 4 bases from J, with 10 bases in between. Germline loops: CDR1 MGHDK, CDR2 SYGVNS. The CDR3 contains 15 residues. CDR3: CASSELTVFNEKLFF. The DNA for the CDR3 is TGTGCCAGCAGTGAATTAACAGTCTTTAATGAAAAACTGTTTTTT.

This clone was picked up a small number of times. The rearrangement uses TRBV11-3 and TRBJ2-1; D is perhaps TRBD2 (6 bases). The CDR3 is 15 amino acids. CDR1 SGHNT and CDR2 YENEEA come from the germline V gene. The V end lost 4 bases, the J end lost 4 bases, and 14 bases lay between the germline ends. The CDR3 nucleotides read TGTGCCAGCAGCTCCCAGGGAGGTAGGTACAATGAGCAGTTCTTC. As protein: CASSSQGGRYNEQFF. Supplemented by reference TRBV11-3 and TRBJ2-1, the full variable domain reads EAGVVQSPRYKIIEKKQPVAFWCNPISGHNTLYWYLQNLGQGPELLIRYENEEAVDDSQLPKDRFSAERLKGVDSTLKIQPAELGDSAVYLCASSSQGGRYNEQFFGPGTRLTVL.

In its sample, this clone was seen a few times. In nucleotides, the CDR3 is TGTGCCAGCTCACCAACCCCAGGGGCGGAATATGGCTACACCTTC. Translation: CASSPTPGAEYGYTF. The chain links TRBV18 to TRBJ1-2; weak D call: TRBD1 (6 bases). Germline V gene lookup returns CDR1 KGHSH and CDR2 LQKENI. The ends were cut back, 2 bases at V and 5 bases at J, with 15 bases in the middle. The CDR3 covers 15 residues.

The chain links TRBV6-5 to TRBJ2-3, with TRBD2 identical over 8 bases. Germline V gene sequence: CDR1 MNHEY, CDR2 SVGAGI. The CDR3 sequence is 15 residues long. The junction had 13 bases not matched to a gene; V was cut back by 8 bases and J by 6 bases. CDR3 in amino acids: CASRPGLVGFDTQYF. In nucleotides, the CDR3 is TGTGCCAGCCGGCCGGGACTAGTGGGTTTTGATACGCAGTATTTT.

The CDR3 spells CASSLNRASYGYTF. Written as DNA, the CDR3 is TGTGCCAGCAGTTTAAACAGAGCTTCATATGGCTACACCTTC. This chain connects TRBV28 to TRBJ1-2; no clear D gene. V was pared by 2 bases and J by 5 bases, with 12 bases between. Germline CDR1 reads MDHEN; CDR2 reads SYDVKM. The CDR3 length is 14 residues.

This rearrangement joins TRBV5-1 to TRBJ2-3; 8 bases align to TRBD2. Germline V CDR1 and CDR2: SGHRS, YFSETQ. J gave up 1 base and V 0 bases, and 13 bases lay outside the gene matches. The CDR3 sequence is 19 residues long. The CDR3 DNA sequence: TGCGCCAGCAGCTTGGCCCTAGGACTAGCTCGGAGAGGCACAGATACGCAGTATTTT. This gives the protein CASSLALGLARRGTDTQYF.

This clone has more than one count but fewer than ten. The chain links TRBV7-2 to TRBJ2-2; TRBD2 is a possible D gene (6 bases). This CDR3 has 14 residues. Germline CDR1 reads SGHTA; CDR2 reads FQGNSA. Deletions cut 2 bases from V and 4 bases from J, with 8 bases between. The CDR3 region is CASSLRDFTGELFF. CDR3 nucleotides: TGTGCCAGCAGCTTAAGGGACTTCACCGGGGAGCTGTTTTTT.

CDR3 region: CASSDYSGLYNEQFF. The CDR3 DNA reads as TGTGCCAGCAGTGATTATAGCGGGCTTTACAATGAGCAGTTCTTC. The rearrangement links TRBV2 to TRBJ2-1, with 7 bases aligning to TRBD2. The CDR3 runs to 15 residues. Germline trimming cut 3 bases from V and 4 bases from J; bases unmatched to any gene: 6. Germline V gives CDR1 SNHLY, CDR2 FYNNEI. Full variable domain (rest looked up from reference TRBV2 and TRBJ2-1): EPEVTQTPSHQVTQMGQEVILRCVPISNHLYFYWYRQILGQKVEFLVSFYNNEISEKSEIFDDQFSVERPDGSNFTLKIRSTKLEDSAMYFCASSDYSGLYNEQFFGPGTRLTVL.

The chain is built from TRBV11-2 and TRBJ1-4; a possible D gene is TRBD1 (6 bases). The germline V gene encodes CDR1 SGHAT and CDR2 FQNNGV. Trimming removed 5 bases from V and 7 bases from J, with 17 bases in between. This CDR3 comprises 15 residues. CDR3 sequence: CASSPNRADGEKLFF. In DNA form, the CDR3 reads TGTGCCAGCAGCCCCAACAGGGCTGATGGTGAAAAACTGTTTTTT.

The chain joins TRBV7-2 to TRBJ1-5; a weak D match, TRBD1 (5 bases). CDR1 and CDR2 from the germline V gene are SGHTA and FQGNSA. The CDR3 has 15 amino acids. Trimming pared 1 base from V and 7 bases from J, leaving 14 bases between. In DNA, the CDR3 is TGTGCCAGCAGCTTAGAAGGGGCAGGGAGGCAGCCCCAGCATTTT. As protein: CASSLEGAGRQPQHF.

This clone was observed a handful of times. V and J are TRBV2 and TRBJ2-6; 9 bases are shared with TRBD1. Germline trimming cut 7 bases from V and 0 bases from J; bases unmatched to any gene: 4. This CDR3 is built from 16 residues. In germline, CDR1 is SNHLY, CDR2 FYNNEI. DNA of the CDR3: TGTGCCAGCACCTGGGACAGGGCCTCTGGGGCCAACGTCCTGACTTTC. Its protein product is CASTWDRASGANVLTF.

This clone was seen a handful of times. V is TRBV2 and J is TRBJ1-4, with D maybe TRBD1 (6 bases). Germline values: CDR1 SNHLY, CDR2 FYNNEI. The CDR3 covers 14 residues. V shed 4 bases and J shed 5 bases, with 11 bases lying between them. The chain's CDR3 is CASSGGQGNEKLFF. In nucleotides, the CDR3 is TGTGCCAGCAGTGGGGGGCAAGGAAATGAAAAACTGTTTTTT.

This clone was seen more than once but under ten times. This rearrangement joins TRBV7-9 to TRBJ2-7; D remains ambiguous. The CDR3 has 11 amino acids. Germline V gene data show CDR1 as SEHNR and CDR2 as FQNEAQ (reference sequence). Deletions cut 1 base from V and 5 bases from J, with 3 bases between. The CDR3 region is CASSLGDEQYF. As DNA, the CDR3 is TGTGCCAGCAGCTTAGGAGACGAGCAGTACTTC. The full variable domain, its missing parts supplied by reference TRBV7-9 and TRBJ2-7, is DTGVSQNPRHKITKRGQNVTFRCDPISEHNRLYWYRQTLGQGPEFLTYFQNEAQLEKSRLLSDRFSAERPKGSFSTLEIQRTEQGDSAMYLCASSLGDEQYFGPGTRLTVT.

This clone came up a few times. The CDR3 DNA is TGTGCCAGCACCACAACTAGCGGGGGGGCCGTAGATACGCAGTATTTT. The encoded protein is CASTTTSGGAVDTQYF. The chain recombines TRBV9 with TRBJ2-3; TRBD2 agrees at 13 bases. The V gene end was trimmed by 6 bases and the J gene end by 5 bases; junction bases not matched to a gene: 9. CDR3 length: 16 residues. Germline lookup yields CDR1 SGDLS and CDR2 YYNGEE.

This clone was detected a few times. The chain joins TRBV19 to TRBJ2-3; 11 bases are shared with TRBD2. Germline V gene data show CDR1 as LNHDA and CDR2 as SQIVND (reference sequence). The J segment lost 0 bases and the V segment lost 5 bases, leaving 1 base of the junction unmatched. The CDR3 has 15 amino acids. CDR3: CASSLAGGSTDTQYF. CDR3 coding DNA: TGTGCCAGTAGTCTAGCGGGGGGTAGCACAGATACGCAGTATTTT.

CDR3 bases: TGTGCCAGCAACTCTCAGGGGGCGGGATACGAGCAGTACTTC. This codes for CASNSQGAGYEQYF. The V call is TRBV4-2, the J call TRBJ2-7; TRBD1 matches 8 bases. V lost 7 bases, J lost 4 bases, and 9 bases stayed unmatched. This CDR3 comprises 14 residues. Germline CDR1 LGHNA, CDR2 YNFKEQ.

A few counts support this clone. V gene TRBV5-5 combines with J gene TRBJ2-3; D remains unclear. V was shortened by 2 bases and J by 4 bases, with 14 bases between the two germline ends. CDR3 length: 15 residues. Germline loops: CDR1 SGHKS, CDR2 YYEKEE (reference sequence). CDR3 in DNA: TGTGCCAGCAGCTTTCAGGCCTCACAGCCAGATACGCAGTATTTT. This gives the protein CASSFQASQPDTQYF.

This CDR3 is CASSSRGENTEAFF. The CDR3 DNA reads as TGTGCCAGCAGTTCACGAGGAGAGAACACTGAAGCTTTCTTT. The rearrangement links TRBV27 to TRBJ1-1; D is unresolved. The CDR3 consists of 14 residues. The germline gives CDR1 MNHEY, CDR2 SMNVEV (reference sequence). V gave up 4 bases and J gave up 1 base, with 10 bases separating them.

The CDR3 coding sequence is TGTGCCATCGCTTCTACAGTGAACACTGAAGCTTTCTTT. Encoded protein: CAIASTVNTEAFF. The chain uses TRBV10-3 and TRBJ1-1; D remains ambiguous. There are 13 residues in the CDR3. V lost 8 bases and J lost 0, with 10 bases in between. The germline V gene has CDR1 ENHRY and CDR2 SYGVKD.

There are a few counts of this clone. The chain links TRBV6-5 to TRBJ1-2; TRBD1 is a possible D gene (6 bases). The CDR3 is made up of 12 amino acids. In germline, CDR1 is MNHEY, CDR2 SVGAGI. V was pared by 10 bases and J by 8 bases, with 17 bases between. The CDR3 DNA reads TGTGCCACTGCACAGGGTACCGAGGGCTACACCTTC. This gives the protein CATAQGTEGYTF.

In nucleotides, the CDR3 is TGTGCCAGCAGTCAACGGGGGGCTGGTTCACCCCTCCACTTT. Translating it yields CASSQRGAGSPLHF. The chain carries TRBV27 and TRBJ1-6; possible D gene TRBD1, 6 bases. The CDR3 runs to 14 residues. Trimming took off 5 bases at V and 9 bases at J, with 14 bases between the two ends. The germline gives CDR1 MNHEY, CDR2 SMNVEV (reference sequence).

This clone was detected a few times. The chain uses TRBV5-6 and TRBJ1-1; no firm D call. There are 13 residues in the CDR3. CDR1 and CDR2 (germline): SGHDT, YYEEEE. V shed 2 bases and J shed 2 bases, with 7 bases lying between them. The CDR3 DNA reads TGTGCCAGCAGCTTAACGGGAAACACTGAAGCTTTCTTT. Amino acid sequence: CASSLTGNTEAFF.

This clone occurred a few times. CDR3 in amino acids: CASSLRVMGHTEAFF. The DNA for the CDR3 is TGTGCCAGCAGCTTGAGGGTCATGGGGCACACTGAAGCTTTCTTT. The chain uses TRBV5-4 and TRBJ1-1; possibly TRBD1 for D (5 bases). The CDR3 consists of 15 residues. Trimming removed 1 base at V and 3 bases at J, with 13 bases between. The V gene's germline CDR1 is SGHNT and CDR2 YYREEE (reference sequence). The entire variable domain, with the rest obtained from reference TRBV5-4 and TRBJ1-1, is as follows: ETGVTQSPTHLIKTRGQQVTLRCSSQSGHNTVSWYQQALGQGPQFIFQYYREEENGRGNFPPRFSGLQFPNYSSELNVNALELDDSALYLCASSLRVMGHTEAFFGQGTRLTVV.

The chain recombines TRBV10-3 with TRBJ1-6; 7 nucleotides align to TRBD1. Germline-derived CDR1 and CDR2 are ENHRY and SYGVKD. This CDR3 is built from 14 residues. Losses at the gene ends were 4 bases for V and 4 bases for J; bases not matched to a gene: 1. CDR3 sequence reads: CAISGDSYNSPLHF. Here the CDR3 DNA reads TGTGCCATCAGTGGGGACAGTTATAATTCACCCCTCCACTTT.

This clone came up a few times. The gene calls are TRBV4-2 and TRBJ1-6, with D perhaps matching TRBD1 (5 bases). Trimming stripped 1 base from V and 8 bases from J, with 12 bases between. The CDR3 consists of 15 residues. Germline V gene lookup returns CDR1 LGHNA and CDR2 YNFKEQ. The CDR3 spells CASSQVWGDHSPLHF. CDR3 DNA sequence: TGTGCCAGCAGCCAAGTCTGGGGGGATCATTCACCCCTCCACTTT.